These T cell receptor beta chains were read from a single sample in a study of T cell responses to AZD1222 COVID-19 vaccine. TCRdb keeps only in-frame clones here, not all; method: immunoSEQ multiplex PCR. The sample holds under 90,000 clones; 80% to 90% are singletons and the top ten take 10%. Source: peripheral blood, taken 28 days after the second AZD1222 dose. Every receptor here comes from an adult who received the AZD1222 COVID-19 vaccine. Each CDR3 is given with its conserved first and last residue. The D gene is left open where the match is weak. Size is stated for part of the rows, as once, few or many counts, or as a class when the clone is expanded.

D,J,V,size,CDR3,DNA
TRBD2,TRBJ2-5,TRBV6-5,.,CATGRTSIETQYF,TGTGCCACCGGACGGACTAGCATTGAGACCCAGTACTTC
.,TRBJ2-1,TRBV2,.,CASSSGKVGYNEQFF,TGTGCCAGCAGTTCAGGGAAAGTGGGGTACAATGAGCAGTTCTTC
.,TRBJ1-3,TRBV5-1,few,CASSLEGTPGAGNTIYF,TGCGCCAGCAGCTTGGAGGGGACGCCAGGGGCCGGAAACACCATATATTTT
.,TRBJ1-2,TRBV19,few,CASSMEPDKVGYTF,TGTGCCAGTAGTATGGAACCGGACAAGGTCGGCTACACCTTC
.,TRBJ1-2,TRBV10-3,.,CAISDTGTVYGYTF,TGTGCCATCAGTGATACCGGGACGGTCTATGGCTACACCTTC
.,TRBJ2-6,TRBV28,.,CASSLKRGGANVLTF,TGTGCCAGCAGTTTAAAAAGGGGAGGGGCCAACGTCCTGACTTTC
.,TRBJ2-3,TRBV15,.,CATSRDLAVTDTQYF,TGTGCCACCAGCAGAGATTTGGCGGTGACAGATACGCAGTATTTT
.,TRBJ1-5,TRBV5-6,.,CASSLARGNQPQHF,TGTGCCAGCAGCTTGGCCAGGGGAAATCAGCCCCAGCATTTT
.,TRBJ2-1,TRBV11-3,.,CASSLEEERGSHNEQFF,TGTGCCAGCAGCTTAGAGGAGGAAAGGGGGTCGCACAATGAGCAGTTCTTC
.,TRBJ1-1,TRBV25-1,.,CASIEGRKAFF,TGTGCCAGCATTGAGGGAAGGAAAGCTTTCTTT
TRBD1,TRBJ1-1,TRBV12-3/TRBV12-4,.,CASMWTGNTEAFF,TGTGCCAGCATGTGGACAGGGAACACTGAAGCTTTCTTT
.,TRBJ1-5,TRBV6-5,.,CASSSSRNQPQHF,TGTGCCAGCAGCTCCTCGAGGAATCAGCCCCAGCATTTT
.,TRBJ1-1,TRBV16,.,CASSQSTVGEAFF,TGTGCCAGCAGCCAATCCACAGTAGGGGAAGCTTTCTTT
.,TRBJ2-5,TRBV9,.,CASSVVGIPQETQYF,TGTGCCAGCAGCGTAGTTGGCATACCACAAGAGACCCAGTACTTC
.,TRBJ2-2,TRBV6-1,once,CASSDPHVGGRVAGELFF,TGTGCCAGCAGTGATCCCCATGTGGGGGGCAGGGTAGCCGGGGAGCTGTTTTTT
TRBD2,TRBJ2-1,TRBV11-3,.,CASSLDMAGGPTEQFF,TGTGCCAGCAGCTTAGATATGGCGGGGGGGCCTACTGAGCAGTTCTTC
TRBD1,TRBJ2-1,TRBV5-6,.,CASGPLGQGDNEQFF,TGTGCCAGCGGTCCCCTCGGACAGGGGGATAATGAGCAGTTCTTC
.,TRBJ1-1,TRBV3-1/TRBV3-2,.,CASRQETEAFF,TGTGCCAGCAGGCAAGAAACTGAAGCTTTCTTT
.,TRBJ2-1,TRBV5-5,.,CASSLAGALSYNEQFF,TGTGCCAGCAGCTTGGCCGGGGCTCTCTCCTACAATGAGCAGTTCTTC
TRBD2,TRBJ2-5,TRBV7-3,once,CASSMTSGGAGTQYF,TGTGCCAGCAGCATGACTAGCGGGGGGGCGGGGACCCAGTACTTC
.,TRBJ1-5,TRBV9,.,CASSFHQGLDSNQPQHF,TGTGCCAGCAGCTTCCATCAGGGGCTAGATAGCAATCAGCCCCAGCATTTT
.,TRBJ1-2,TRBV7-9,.,CASSLQNYGYTF,TGTGCCAGCAGCTTACAAAACTATGGCTACACCTTC